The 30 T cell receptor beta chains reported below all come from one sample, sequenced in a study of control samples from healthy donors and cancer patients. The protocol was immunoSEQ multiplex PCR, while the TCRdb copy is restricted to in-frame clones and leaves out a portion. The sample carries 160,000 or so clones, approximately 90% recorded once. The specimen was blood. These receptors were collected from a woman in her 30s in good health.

Here the CDR3 DNA reads TGTGCCAGCAGCTGGGGCGTAGCGAACACTGAAGCTTTCTTT. Its protein product is CASSWGVANTEAFF. The chain is built from TRBV5-6 and TRBJ1-1; D is perhaps TRBD1 (5 bases). V lost 3 bases and J 1 base, leaving 10 bases between the germline ends. Per the germline V gene, CDR1 is SGHDT and CDR2 is YYEEEE. The CDR3 contains 14 residues.

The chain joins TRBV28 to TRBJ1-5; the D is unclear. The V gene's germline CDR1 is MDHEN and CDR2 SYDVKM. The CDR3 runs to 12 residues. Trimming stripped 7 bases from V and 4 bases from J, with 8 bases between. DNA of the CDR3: TGTGCCAGCACCGGGCCTAATCAGCCCCAGCATTTT. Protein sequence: CASTGPNQPQHF.

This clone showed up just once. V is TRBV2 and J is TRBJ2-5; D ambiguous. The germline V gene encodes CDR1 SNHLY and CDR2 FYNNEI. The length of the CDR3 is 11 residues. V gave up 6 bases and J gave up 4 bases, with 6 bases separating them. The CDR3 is CASRETETQYF. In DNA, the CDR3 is TGTGCCAGCAGGGAAACAGAGACCCAGTACTTC.

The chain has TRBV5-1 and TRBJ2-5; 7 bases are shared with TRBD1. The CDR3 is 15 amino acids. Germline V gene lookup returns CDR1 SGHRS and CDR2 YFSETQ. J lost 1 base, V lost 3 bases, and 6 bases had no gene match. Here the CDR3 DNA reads TGCGCCAGCAGCTACGGGACAGAAACCCAAGAGACCCAGTACTTC. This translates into CASSYGTETQETQYF.

CDR3 bases: TGCGCCAGCAGCGCCCGGGACTTCTACAATGAGCAGTTCTTC. Protein: CASSARDFYNEQFF. V usage is TRBV5-1 and J usage is TRBJ2-1; D might be TRBD2 (6 bases). Between the trimmed V and J ends, which lost 4 bases and 3 bases, there was a span of 11 bases. CDR1 is SGHRS, CDR2 YFSETQ, per germline. The CDR3 runs to 14 residues.

As DNA, the CDR3 is TGCGCCAGCAGCCGCCCAGGGGGTGGGTATGGCTACACCTTC. This translates into CASSRPGGGYGYTF. This rearrangement joins TRBV4-1 to TRBJ1-2; 7 nucleotides line up with TRBD1. This CDR3 comprises 14 residues. After removal of 4 bases from V and 5 bases from J, the junction contained 7 bases not matched to a gene. Germline V lookup: CDR1 MGHRA, CDR2 YSYEKL.

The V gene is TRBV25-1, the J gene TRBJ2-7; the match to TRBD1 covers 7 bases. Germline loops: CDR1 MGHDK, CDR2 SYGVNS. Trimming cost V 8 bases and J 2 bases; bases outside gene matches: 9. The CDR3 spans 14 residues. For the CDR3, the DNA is TGTGCCAGCTGCACAGGGGATACCACCTACGAGCAGTACTTC. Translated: CASCTGDTTYEQYF.

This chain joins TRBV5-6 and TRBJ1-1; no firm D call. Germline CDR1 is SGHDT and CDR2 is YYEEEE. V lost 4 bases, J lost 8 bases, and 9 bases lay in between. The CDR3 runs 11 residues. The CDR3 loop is CASSGAEEAFF. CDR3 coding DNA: TGTGCCAGCAGCGGAGCGGAAGAAGCTTTCTTT.

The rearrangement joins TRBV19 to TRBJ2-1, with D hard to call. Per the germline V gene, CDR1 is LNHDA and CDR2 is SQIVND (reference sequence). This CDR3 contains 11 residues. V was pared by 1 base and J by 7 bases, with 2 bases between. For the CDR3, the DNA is TGTGCCAGTAGTATAGGTAATGAGCAGTTCTTC. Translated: CASSIGNEQFF.

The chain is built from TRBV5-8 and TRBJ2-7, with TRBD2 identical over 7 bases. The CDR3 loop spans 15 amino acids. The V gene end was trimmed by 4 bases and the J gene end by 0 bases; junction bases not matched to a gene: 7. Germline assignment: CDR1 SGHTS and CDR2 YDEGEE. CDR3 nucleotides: TGTGCCAGCAGCATTCTAGCGGTTTTCTCCTACGAGCAGTACTTC. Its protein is CASSILAVFSYEQYF. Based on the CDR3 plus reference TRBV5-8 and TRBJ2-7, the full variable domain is EAGVTQSPTHLIKTRGQQATLRCSPISGHTSVYWYQQALGLGLQFLLWYDEGEERNRGNFPPRFSGRQFPNYSSELNVNALELEDSALYLCASSILAVFSYEQYFGPGTRLTVT.

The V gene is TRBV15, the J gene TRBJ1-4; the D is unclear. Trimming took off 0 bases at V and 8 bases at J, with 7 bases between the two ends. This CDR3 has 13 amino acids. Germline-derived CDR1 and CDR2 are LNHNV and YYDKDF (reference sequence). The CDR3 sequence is CATSRDPGEKLFF. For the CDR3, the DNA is TGTGCCACCAGCAGAGATCCTGGCGAAAAACTGTTTTTT.

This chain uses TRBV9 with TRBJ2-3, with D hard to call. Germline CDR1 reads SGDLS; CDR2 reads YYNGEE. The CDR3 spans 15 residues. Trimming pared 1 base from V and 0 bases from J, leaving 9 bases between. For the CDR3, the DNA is TGTGCCAGCAGCGTAAACTCCGCCAGCACAGATACGCAGTATTTT. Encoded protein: CASSVNSASTDTQYF.

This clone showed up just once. The CDR3 DNA is TGCGCCAGCAGTCCCGGGACTAGCGTGTCCGGGGAGCTGTTTTTT. Its protein product is CASSPGTSVSGELFF. J is TRBJ2-2 and V is TRBV5-1, with TRBD2 identical over 10 bases. Losses at the gene ends were 5 bases for V and 6 bases for J; bases not matched to a gene: 7. The CDR3 length is 15 residues. From germline, CDR1 is SGHRS and CDR2 YFSETQ.

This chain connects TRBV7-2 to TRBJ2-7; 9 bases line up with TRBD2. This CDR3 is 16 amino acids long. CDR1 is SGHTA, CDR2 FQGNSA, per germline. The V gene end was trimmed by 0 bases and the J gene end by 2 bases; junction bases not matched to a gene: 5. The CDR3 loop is CASSLAASGAPYEQYF. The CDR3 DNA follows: TGTGCCAGCAGCTTAGCGGCTAGCGGGGCGCCCTACGAGCAGTACTTC.

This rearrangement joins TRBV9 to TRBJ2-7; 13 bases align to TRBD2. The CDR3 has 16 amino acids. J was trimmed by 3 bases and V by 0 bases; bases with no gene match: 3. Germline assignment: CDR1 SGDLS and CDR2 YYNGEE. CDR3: CASSVGGTSGVYEQYF. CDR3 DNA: TGTGCCAGCAGCGTAGGAGGGACTAGCGGGGTCTACGAGCAGTACTTC. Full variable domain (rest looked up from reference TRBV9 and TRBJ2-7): DSGVTQTPKHLITATGQRVTLRCSPRSGDLSVYWYQQSLDQGLQFLIQYYNGEERAKGNILERFSAQQFPDLHSELNLSSLELGDSALYFCASSVGGTSGVYEQYFGPGTRLTVT.

CDR3 bases: TGTGCCAGCAGCCGCAACCGAGGCGACTCATCTTGGAACACTGAAGCTTTCTTT. Encoded protein: CASSRNRGDSSWNTEAFF. V and J are TRBV27 and TRBJ1-1, with D unresolved. The CDR3 length is 18 residues. Germline CDR1 is MNHEY and CDR2 is SMNVEV (reference sequence). The V gene lost 6 bases and the J gene lost 1 base, with 24 bases spanning the gap.

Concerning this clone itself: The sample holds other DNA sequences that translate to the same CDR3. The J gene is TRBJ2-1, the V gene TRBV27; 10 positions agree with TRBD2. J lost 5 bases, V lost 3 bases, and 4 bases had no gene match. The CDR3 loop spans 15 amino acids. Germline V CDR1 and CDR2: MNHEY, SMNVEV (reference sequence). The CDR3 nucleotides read TGTGCCAGCAGTTTGGGTCTAGCGGGAGACAATGAGCAGTTCTTC. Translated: CASSLGLAGDNEQFF.

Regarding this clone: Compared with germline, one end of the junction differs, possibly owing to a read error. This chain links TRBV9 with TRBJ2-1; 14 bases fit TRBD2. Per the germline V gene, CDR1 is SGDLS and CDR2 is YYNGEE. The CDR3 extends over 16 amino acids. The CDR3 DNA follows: TGTGCCAGCAGCGTAGGGGGACTAGCGGGAGACAATGAGCAATTCTTC. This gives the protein CASSVGGLAGDNEQFF. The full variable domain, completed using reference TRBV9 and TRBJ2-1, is DSGVTQTPKHLITATGQRVTLRCSPRSGDLSVYWYQQSLDQGLQFLIQYYNGEERAKGNILERFSAQQFPDLHSELNLSSLELGDSALYFCASSVGGLAGDNEQFFGPGTRLTVL.

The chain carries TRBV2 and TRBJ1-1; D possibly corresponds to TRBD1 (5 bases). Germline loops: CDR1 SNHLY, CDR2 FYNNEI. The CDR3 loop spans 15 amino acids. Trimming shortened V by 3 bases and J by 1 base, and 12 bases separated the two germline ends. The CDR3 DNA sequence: TGTGCCAGCAGTGACCCGGGTGGGGCGAACACTGAAGCTTTCTTT. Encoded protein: CASSDPGGANTEAFF. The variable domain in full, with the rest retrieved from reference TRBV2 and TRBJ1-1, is EPEVTQTPSHQVTQMGQEVILRCVPISNHLYFYWYRQILGQKVEFLVSFYNNEISEKSEIFDDQFSVERPDGSNFTLKIRSTKLEDSAMYFCASSDPGGANTEAFFGQGTRLTVV.

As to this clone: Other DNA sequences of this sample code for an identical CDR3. The CDR3 spells CASSPDSYEQYF. The CDR3 DNA sequence: TGTGCCAGCAGTCCCGACAGCTACGAGCAGTACTTC. The V and J genes are TRBV12-3 or TRBV12-4 and TRBJ2-7, with TRBD1 as a possible D gene (5 bases). The CDR3 is 12 residues long. The ends were cut back, 5 bases at V and 3 bases at J, with 8 bases in the middle.

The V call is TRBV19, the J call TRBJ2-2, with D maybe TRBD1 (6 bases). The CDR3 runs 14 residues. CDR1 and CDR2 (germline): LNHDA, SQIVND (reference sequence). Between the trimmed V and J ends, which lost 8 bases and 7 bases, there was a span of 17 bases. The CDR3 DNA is TGTGCCAGTGCCCTCAGGGGTCTTATCGGGGAGCTGTTTTTT. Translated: CASALRGLIGELFF.

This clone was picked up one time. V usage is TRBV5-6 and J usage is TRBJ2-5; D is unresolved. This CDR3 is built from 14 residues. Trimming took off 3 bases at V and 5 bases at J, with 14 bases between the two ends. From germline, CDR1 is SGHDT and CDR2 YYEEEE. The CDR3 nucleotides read TGTGCCAGCAGCTCCCCAAGGTCAAGGGAGACCCAGTACTTC. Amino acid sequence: CASSSPRSRETQYF.

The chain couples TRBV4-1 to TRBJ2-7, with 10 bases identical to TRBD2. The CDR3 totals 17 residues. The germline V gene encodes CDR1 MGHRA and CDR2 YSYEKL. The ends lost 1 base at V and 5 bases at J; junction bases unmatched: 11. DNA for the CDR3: TGCGCCAGCAGCCAAGGACGGTACCTAGCGGGAGCTCACGAGCAGTACTTC. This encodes CASSQGRYLAGAHEQYF.

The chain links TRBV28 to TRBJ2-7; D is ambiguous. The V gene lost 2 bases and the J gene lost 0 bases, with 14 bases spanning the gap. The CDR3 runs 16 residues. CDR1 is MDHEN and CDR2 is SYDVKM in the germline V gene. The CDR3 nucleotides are TGTGCCAGCAGTTTAGTTCCACGGTTTAGCTCCTACGAGCAGTACTTC. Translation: CASSLVPRFSSYEQYF.

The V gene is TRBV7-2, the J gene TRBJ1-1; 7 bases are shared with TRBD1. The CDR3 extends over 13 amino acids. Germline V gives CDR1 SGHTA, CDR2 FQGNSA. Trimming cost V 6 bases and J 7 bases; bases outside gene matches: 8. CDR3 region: CASSNRGGGEAFF. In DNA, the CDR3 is TGTGCCAGCAGTAACAGGGGAGGAGGTGAAGCTTTCTTT.

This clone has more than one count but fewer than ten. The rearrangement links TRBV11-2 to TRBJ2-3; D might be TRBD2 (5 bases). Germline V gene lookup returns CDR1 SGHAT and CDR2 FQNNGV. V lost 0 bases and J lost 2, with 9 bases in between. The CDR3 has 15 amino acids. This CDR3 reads CASSLEGRPTDTQYF. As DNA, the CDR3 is TGTGCCAGCAGCTTAGAAGGGAGACCCACAGATACGCAGTATTTT.

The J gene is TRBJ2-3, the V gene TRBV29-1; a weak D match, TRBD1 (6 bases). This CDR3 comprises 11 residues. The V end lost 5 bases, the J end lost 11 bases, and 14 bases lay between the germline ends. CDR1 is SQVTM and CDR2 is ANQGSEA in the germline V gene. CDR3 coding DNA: TGCAGCGTTAACGGCAGAGGGGGGCAGTATTTT. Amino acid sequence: CSVNGRGGQYF.

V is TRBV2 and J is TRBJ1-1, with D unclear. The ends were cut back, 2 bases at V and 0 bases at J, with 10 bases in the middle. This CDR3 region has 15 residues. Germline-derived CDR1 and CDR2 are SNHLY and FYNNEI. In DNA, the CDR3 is TGTGCCAGCAGTGAACGCAGGACTTTGAACACTGAAGCTTTCTTT. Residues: CASSERRTLNTEAFF.

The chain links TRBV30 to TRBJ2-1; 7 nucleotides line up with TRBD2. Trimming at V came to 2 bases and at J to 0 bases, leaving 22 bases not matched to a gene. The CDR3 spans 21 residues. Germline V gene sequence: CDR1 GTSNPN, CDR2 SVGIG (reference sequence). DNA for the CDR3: TGTGCCTGGAGTCTTGGGGCAGTCCCGAGGTGGGGGGAGGGCTCCTACAATGAGCAGTTCTTC. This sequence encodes CAWSLGAVPRWGEGSYNEQFF.

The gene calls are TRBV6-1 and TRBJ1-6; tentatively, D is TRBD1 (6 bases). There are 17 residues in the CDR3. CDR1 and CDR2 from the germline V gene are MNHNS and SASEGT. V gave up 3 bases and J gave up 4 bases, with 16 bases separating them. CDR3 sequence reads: CASSEGRWTAYNSPLHF. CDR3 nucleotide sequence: TGTGCCAGCAGTGAGGGCAGGTGGACAGCTTATAATTCACCCCTCCACTTT.